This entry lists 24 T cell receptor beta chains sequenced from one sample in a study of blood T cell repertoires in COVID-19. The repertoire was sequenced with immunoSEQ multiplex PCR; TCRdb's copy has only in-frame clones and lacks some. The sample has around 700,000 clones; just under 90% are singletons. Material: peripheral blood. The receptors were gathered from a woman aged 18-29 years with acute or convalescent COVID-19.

The CDR3 DNA follows: TGTGCTAGTGGTTCGGACAGGGGACCCAGGGGCTTAATCAATGAGCAGTTCTTC. Its protein product is CASGSDRGPRGLINEQFF. The chain couples TRBV12-5 to TRBJ2-1; 9 nucleotides agree with TRBD1. Germline CDR1 is LGHNT and CDR2 is FRNRAP. V was clipped by 4 bases and J by 6 bases; unmatched bases: 16. There are 18 residues in the CDR3.

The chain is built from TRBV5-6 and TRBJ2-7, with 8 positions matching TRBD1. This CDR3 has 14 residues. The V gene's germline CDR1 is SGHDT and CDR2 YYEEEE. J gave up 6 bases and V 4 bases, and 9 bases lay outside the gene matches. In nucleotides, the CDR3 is TGTGCCAGCAGCGGAGGACAGGGTTTCCTCGAGCAGTACTTC. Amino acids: CASSGGQGFLEQYF. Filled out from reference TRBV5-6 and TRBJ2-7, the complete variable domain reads DAGVTQSPTHLIKTRGQQVTLRCSPKSGHDTVSWYQQALGQGPQFIFQYYEEEERQRGNFPDRFSGHQFPNYSSELNVNALLLGDSALYLCASSGGQGFLEQYFGPGTRLTVT.

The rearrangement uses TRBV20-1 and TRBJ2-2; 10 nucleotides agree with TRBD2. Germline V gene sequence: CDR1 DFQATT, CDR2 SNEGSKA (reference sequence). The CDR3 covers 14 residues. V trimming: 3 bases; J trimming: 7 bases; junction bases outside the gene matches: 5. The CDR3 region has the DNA TGCAGTGCTAGTAAGCTAGCGGGGGTCGGGGAGCTGTTTTTT. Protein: CSASKLAGVGELFF.

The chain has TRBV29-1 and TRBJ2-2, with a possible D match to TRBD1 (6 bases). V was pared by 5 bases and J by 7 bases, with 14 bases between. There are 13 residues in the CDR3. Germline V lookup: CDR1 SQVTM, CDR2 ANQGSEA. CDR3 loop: CSVLGGANGELFF. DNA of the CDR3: TGCAGCGTTCTTGGGGGCGCGAACGGGGAGCTGTTTTTT.

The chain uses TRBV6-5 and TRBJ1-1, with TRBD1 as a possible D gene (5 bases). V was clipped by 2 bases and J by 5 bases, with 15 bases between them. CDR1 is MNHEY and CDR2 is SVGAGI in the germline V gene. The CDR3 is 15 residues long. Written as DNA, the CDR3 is TGTGCCAGCAGTTACGGTGGAGCGGGGCGAACTGAAGCTTTCTTT. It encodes CASSYGGAGRTEAFF.

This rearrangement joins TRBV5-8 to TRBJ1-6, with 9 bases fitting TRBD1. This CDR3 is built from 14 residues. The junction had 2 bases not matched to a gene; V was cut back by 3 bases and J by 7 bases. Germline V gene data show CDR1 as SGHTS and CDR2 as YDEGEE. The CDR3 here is CASSYGTGNSPLHF. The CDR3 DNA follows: TGTGCCAGCAGCTACGGGACAGGGAATTCACCCCTCCACTTT. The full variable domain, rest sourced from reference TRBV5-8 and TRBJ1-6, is EAGVTQSPTHLIKTRGQQATLRCSPISGHTSVYWYQQALGLGLQFLLWYDEGEERNRGNFPPRFSGRQFPNYSSELNVNALELEDSALYLCASSYGTGNSPLHFGNGTRLTVT.

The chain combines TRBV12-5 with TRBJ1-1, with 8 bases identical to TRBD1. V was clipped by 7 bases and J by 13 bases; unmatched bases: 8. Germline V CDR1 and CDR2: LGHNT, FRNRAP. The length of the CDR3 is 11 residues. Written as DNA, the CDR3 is TGTGCTAGTGACATTGGACAGGGCCTTTTCTTT. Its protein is CASDIGQGLFF.

CDR3 protein: CASSYAGDQYYEQYF. In nucleotides, the CDR3 is TGTGCCAGCAGTTACGCCGGGGATCAATACTACGAGCAGTACTTC. This chain links TRBV6-5 with TRBJ2-7; TRBD2 might be the D (5 bases). The CDR3 spans 15 residues. Deletions cut 2 bases from V and 3 bases from J, with 14 bases between. CDR1 MNHEY and CDR2 SVGAGI come from the germline V gene.

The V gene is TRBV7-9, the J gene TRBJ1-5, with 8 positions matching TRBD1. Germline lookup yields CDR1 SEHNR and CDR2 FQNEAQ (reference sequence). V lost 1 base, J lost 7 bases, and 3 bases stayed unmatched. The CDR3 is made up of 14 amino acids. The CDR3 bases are TGTGCCAGCAGCTTAGGGACAGGGATCCAGCCCCAGCATTTT. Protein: CASSLGTGIQPQHF. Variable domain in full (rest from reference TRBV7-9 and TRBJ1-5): DTGVSQNPRHKITKRGQNVTFRCDPISEHNRLYWYRQTLGQGPEFLTYFQNEAQLEKSRLLSDRFSAERPKGSFSTLEIQRTEQGDSAMYLCASSLGTGIQPQHFGDGTRLSIL.

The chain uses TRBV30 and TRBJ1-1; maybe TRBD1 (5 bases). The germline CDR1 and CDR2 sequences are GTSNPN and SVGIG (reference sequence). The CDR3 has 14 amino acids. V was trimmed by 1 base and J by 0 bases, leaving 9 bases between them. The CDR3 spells CAWSAGTLNTEAFF. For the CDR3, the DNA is TGTGCCTGGAGTGCCGGGACTTTGAACACTGAAGCTTTCTTT.

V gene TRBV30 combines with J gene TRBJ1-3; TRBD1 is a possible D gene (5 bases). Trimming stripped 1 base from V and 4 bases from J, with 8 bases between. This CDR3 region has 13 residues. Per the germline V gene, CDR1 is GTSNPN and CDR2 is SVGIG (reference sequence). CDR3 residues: CAWSERQGNTIYF. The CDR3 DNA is TGTGCCTGGAGTGAACGACAGGGAAACACCATATATTTT.

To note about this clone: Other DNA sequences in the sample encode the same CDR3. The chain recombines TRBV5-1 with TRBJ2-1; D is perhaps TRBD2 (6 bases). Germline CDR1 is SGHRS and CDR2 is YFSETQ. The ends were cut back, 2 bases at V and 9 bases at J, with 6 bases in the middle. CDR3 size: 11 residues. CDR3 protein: CASSLAGEQFF. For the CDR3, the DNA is TGCGCCAGCAGCTTAGCGGGTGAGCAGTTCTTC.

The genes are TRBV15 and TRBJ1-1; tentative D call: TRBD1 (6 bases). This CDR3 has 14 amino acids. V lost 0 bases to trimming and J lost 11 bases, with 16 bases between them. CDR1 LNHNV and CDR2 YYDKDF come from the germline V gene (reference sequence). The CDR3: CATSREVGHLPAFF. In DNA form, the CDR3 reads TGTGCCACCAGCAGAGAGGTGGGACACCTCCCCGCTTTCTTT.

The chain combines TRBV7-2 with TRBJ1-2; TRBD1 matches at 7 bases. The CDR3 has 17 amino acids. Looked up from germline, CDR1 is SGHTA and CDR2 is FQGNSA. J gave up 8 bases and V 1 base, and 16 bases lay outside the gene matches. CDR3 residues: CASSLEGQPRSGGGYTF. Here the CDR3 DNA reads TGTGCCAGCAGCTTAGAGGGACAGCCCCGTAGTGGAGGGGGCTACACCTTC.

The CDR3 loop is CASSQVRGGLSSEQYF. The DNA for the CDR3 is TGCGCCAGCAGCCAAGTTCGGGGGGGTTTATCGTCCGAGCAGTACTTC. The chain is built from TRBV4-1 and TRBJ2-7; 8 bases are shared with TRBD2. The CDR3 is 16 amino acids. V dropped 1 base and J dropped 6; count of bases not matched to a gene: 11. The germline V gene has CDR1 MGHRA and CDR2 YSYEKL.

In DNA form, the CDR3 reads TGTGCCAGCAGTCTGGGACAGTGGGTTGACACTGAAGCTTTCTTT. Its translation: CASSLGQWVDTEAFF. The chain joins TRBV7-2 to TRBJ1-1; 7 nucleotides agree with TRBD1. Germline CDR1 reads SGHTA; CDR2 reads FQGNSA. The CDR3 is 15 residues long. V lost 6 bases, J lost 3 bases, and 10 bases stayed unmatched.

CDR3 in amino acids: CASSLDWVFGGDMNTEAFF. The CDR3 bases are TGTGCCAGCAGCTTGGATTGGGTCTTCGGAGGAGACATGAACACTGAAGCTTTCTTT. The chain uses TRBV5-6 and TRBJ1-1, with no clear D. The CDR3 covers 19 residues. The germline V gene has CDR1 SGHDT and CDR2 YYEEEE. Trimming removed 0 bases at V and 0 bases at J, with 21 bases between.

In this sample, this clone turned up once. CDR3 bases: TGTGCTAGTGGTTTGGAGGGACTAGCGGGATTCACAGATACGCAGTATTTT. Its protein product is CASGLEGLAGFTDTQYF. This chain links TRBV12-5 with TRBJ2-3, with 13 bases identical to TRBD2. V trimming: 1 base; J trimming: 2 bases; junction bases outside the gene matches: 3. Germline V gives CDR1 LGHNT, CDR2 FRNRAP. The CDR3 runs to 17 residues.

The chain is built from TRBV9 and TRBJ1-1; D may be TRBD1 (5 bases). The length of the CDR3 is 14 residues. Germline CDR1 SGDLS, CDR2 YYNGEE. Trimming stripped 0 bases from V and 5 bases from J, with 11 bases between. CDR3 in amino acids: CASSVDNRPTEAFF. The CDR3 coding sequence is TGTGCCAGCAGCGTAGACAACAGGCCAACTGAAGCTTTCTTT.

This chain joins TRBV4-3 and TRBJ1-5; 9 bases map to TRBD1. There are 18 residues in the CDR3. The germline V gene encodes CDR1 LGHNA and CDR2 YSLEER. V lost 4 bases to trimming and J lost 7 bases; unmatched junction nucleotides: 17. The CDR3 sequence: CASSPRPLETGGTQPQHF. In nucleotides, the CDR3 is TGCGCCAGCAGCCCCCGACCTCTAGAGACAGGGGGAACACAGCCCCAGCATTTT.

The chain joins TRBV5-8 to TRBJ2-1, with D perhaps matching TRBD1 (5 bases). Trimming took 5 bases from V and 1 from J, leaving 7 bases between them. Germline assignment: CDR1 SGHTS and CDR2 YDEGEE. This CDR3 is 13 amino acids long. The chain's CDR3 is CASRAGSYNEQFF. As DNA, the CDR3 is TGTGCCAGCAGGGCAGGGTCCTACAATGAGCAGTTCTTC.

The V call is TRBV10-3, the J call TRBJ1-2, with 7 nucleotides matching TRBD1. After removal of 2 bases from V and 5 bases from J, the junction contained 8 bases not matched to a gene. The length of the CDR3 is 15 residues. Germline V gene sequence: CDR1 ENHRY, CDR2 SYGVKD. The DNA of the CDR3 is TGTGCCATCAGTGAGCCACCGACAGGGAGTTATGGCTACACCTTC. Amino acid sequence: CAISEPPTGSYGYTF.

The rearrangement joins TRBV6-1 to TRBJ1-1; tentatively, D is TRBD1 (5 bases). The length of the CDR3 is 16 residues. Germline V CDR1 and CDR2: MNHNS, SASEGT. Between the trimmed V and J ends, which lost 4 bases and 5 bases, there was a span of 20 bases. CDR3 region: CASSGGGDGWGTEAFF. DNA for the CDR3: TGTGCCAGCAGTGGGGGAGGGGACGGGTGGGGAACTGAAGCTTTCTTT.

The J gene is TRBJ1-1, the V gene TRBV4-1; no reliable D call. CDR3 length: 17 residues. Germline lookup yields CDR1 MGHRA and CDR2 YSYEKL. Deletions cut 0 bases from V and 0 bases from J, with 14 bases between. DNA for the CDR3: TGCGCCAGCAGCCAAGATGCCGGGTTTGCCATGAACACTGAAGCTTTCTTT. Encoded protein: CASSQDAGFAMNTEAFF.